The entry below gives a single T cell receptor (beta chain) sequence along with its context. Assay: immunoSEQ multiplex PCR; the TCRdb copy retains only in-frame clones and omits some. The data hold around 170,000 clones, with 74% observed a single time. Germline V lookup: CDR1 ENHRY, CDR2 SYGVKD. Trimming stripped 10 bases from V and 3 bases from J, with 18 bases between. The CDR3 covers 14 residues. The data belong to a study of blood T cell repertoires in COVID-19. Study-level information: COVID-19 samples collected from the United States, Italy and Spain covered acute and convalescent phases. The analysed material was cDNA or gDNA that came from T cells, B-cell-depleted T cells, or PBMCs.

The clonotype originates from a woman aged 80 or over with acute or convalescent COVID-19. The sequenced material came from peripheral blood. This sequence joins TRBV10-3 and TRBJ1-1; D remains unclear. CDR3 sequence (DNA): TGTGCCACCTTTGGCCCGGGAGTGGACACTGAAGCTTTCTTT. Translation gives CATFGPGVDTEAFF.